These 5 T cell receptor beta chains came from one sample sequenced in a study of vaccination and CD4 T cells after COVID-19. Treatment specified: roughly ten-day PBMC culture with coronavirus spike peptide pools or control peptides (ViraFEST assay). These TCRs are of unknown antigen specificity. The Oncomine TCR Beta short-read assay was applied to DNA of cultured CD4+ T cells. TCRdb passed the PCR reads through MiXCR, listing each CDR3 protein once. Of approximately 12,000 distinct CDR3 sequences in the sample, around half were seen once. Sequencing input: CD4+ T cells from blood, cultured in vitro. These receptors all come from a human donor who had recovered from COVID-19.

The J gene is TRBJ2-5, the V gene TRBV12-3 or TRBV12-4, with no clear D. V was cut by 6 bases and J by 0 bases, with 11 bases left in between. This CDR3 has 14 amino acids. The CDR3 reads CASSPTEYQETQYF. The CDR3, as DNA: TGTGCCAGCAGCCCGACCGAGTACCAAGAGACCCAGTACTTC.

This chain connects TRBV5-1 to TRBJ1-1; 9 nucleotides align to TRBD1. V was clipped by 4 bases and J by 1 base; unmatched bases: 8. The CDR3 extends over 16 amino acids. From germline, CDR1 is SGHRS and CDR2 YFSETQ. In nucleotides, the CDR3 is TGCGCCAGCAGCCACACAGGGGGCGGACGGAACACTGAAGCTTTCTTT. Its protein product is CASSHTGGGRNTEAFF.

The sample holds a few counts of this clonotype. The chain uses TRBV20-1 and TRBJ2-1; 8 bases align to TRBD2. The CDR3 is 13 amino acids. Unmatched junction bases numbered 6, after V lost 8 bases and J lost 3 bases. The V gene's germline CDR1 is DFQATT and CDR2 SNEGSKA (reference sequence). The CDR3 DNA is TGCAGTTCCCTTAGCGGGAACTACAATGAGCAGTTCTTC. Its translation: CSSLSGNYNEQFF.

This clonotype showed up just a few times. The rearrangement joins TRBV2 to TRBJ1-4; a possible D gene is TRBD1 (5 bases). V lost 6 bases to trimming and J lost 9 bases, with 20 bases between them. The CDR3 covers 15 residues. CDR1 SNHLY and CDR2 FYNNEI come from the germline V gene. In DNA, the CDR3 is TGTGCCAGCAGGGCCGACAGCGCAGCAATGAAAAAACTGTTTTTT. Amino acid sequence: CASRADSAAMKKLFF.

V gene TRBV20-1 combines with J gene TRBJ2-5, with 10 positions matching TRBD2. From germline, CDR1 is DFQATT and CDR2 SNEGSKA (reference sequence). The CDR3 loop spans 17 amino acids. V shed 0 bases and J 2 bases; nucleotides not matched to a gene: 9. In nucleotides, the CDR3 is TGCAGTGCTAGAGATCCTAGCGGGAGACCCCTACAAGAGACCCAGTACTTC. Protein sequence: CSARDPSGRPLQETQYF.